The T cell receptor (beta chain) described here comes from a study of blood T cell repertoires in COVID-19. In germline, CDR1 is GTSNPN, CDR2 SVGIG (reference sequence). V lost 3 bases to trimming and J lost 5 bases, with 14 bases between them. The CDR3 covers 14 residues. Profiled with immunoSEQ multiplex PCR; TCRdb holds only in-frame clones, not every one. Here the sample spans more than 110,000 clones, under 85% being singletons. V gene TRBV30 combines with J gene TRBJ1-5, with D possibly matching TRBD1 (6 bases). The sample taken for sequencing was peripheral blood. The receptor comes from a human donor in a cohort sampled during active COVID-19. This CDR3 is CAWRAWGRDQPQHF. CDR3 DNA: TGTGCCTGGAGGGCCTGGGGGCGAGATCAGCCCCAGCATTTT.